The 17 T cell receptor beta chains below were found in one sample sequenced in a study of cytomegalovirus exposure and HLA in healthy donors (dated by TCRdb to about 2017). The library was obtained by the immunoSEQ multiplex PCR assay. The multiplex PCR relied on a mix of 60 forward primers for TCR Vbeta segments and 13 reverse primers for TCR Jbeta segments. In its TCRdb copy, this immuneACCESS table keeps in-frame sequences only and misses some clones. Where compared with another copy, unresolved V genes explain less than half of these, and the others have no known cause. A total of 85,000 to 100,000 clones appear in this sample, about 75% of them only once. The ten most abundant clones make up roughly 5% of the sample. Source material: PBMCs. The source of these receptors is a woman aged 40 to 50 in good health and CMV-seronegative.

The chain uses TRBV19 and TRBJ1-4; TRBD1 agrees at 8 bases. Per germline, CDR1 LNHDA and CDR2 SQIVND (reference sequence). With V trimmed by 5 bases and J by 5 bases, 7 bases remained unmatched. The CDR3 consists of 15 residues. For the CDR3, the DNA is TGTGCCAGTAGTCCTTGGACAGGGAGGAATGAAAAACTGTTTTTT. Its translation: CASSPWTGRNEKLFF.

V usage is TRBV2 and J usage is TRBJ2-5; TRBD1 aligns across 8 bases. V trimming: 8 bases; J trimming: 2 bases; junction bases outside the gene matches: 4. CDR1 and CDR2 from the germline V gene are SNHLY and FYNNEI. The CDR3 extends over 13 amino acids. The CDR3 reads CASDRGVQETQYF. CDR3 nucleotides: TGTGCCAGCGACAGGGGAGTTCAAGAGACCCAGTACTTC.

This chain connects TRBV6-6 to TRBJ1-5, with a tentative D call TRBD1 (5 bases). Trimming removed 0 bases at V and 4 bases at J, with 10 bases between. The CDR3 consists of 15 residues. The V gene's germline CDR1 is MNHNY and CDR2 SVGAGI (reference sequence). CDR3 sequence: CASSYSSGDNQPQHF. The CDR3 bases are TGTGCCAGCAGTTACTCGTCGGGGGATAATCAGCCCCAGCATTTT.

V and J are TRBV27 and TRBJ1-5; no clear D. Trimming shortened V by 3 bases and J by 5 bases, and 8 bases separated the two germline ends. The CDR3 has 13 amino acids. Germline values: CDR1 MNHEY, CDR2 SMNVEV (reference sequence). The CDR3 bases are TGTGCCAGCAGTTTTGCGGTGGATCAGCCCCAGCATTTT. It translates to CASSFAVDQPQHF.

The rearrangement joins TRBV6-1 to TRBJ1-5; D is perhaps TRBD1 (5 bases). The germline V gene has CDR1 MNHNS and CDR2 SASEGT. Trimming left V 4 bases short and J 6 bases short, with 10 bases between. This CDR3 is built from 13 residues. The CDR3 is CASSAREGQPQHF. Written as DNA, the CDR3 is TGTGCCAGCAGTGCCAGGGAGGGTCAGCCCCAGCATTTT.

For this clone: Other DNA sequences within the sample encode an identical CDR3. The CDR3 spells CASSLARGYEQYF. CDR3 coding DNA: TGTGCCAGCAGCTTAGCGCGCGGGTACGAGCAGTACTTC. The rearrangement joins TRBV7-2 to TRBJ2-7; D is possibly TRBD2 (5 bases). Trimming took 0 bases from V and 4 from J, leaving 7 bases between them. The CDR3 loop spans 13 amino acids. Per the germline V gene, CDR1 is SGHTA and CDR2 is FQGNSA.

This chain's CDR3 is CASSFVGTGTRKREKLFF. DNA for the CDR3: TGTGCCAGTAGTTTTGTTGGGACAGGGACTCGAAAACGTGAAAAACTGTTTTTT. This chain connects TRBV19 to TRBJ1-4; TRBD1 matches 9 bases. The germline CDR1 and CDR2 sequences are LNHDA and SQIVND (reference sequence). With V trimmed by 5 bases and J by 7 bases, 17 bases remained unmatched. The length of the CDR3 is 18 residues.

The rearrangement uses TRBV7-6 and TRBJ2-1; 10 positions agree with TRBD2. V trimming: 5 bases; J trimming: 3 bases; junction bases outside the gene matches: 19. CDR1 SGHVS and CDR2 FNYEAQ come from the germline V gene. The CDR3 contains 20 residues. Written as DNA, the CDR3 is TGTGCCAGCAGCCCATCCTCCGGACTAGCGGAGTACCAACACTACAATGAGCAGTTCTTC. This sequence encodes CASSPSSGLAEYQHYNEQFF.

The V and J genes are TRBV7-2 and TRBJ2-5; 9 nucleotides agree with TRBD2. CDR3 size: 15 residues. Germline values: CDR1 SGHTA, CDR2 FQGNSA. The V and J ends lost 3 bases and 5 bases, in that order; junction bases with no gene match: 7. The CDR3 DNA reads TGTGCCAGCAGCTTCGCGGGGGGGCCTCGGGAGACCCAGTACTTC. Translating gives CASSFAGGPRETQYF.

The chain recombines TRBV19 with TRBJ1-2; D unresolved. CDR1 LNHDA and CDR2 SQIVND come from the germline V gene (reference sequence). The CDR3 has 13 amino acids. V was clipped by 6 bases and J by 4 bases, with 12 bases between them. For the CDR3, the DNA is TGTGCCAGTAGGCCTCTGGAGTTCTATGGCTACACCTTC. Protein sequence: CASRPLEFYGYTF. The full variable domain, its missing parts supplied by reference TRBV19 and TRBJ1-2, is DGGITQSPKYLFRKEGQNVTLSCEQNLNHDAMYWYRQDPGQGLRLIYYSQIVNDFQKGDIAEGYSVSREKKESFPLTVTSAQKNPTAFYLCASRPLEFYGYTFGSGTRLTVV.

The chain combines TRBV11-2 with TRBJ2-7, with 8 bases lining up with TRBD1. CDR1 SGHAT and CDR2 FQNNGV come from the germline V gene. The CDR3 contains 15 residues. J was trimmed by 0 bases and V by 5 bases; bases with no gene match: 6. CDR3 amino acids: CASSQRQGSSYEQYF. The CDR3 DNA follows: TGTGCCAGCAGCCAACGACAGGGGAGCTCCTACGAGCAGTACTTC. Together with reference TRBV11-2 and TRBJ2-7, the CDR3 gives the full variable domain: EAGVAQSPRYKIIEKRQSVAFWCNPISGHATLYWYQQILGQGPKLLIQFQNNGVVDDSQLPKDRFSAERLKGVDSTLKIQPAKLEDSAVYLCASSQRQGSSYEQYFGPGTRLTVT.

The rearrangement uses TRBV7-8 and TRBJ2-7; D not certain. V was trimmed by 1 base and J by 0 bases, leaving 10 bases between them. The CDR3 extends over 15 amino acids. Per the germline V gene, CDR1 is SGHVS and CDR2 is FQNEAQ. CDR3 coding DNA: TGTGCCAGCAGCTTAGGGCGGCCTGGCTCCTACGAGCAGTACTTC. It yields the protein CASSLGRPGSYEQYF.

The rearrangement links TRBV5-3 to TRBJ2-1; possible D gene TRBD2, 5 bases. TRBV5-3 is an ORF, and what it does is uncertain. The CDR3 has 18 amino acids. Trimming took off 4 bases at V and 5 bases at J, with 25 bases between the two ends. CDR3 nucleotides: TGTGCCAGAAGCGGACGAACTAGTACCCCCCAAGGAGACAATGAGCAGTTCTTC. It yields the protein CARSGRTSTPQGDNEQFF.

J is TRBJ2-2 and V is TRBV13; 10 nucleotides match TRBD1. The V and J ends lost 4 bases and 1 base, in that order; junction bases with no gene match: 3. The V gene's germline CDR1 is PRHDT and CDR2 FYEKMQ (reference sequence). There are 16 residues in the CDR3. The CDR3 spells CASSSRDRGNTGELFF. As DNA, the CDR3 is TGTGCCAGCAGCTCCAGGGACAGGGGGAACACCGGGGAGCTGTTTTTT.

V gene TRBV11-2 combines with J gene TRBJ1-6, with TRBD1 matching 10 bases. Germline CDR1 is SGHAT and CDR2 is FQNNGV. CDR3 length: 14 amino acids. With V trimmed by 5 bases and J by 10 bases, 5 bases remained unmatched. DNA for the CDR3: TGTGCCAGCAGCCCGGACAGGGGGGGCTCACCCCTCCACTTT. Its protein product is CASSPDRGGSPLHF.

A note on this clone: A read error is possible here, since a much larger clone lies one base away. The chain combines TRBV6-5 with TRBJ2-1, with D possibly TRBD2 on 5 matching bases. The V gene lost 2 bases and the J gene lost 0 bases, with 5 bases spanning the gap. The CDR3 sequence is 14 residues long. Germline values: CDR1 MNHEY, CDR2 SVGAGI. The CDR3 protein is CASSYTSSYNEQFF. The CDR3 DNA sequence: TGTGCCAGCAGTTACACTAGCTCCTACAATGAGCAGTTCTTC.

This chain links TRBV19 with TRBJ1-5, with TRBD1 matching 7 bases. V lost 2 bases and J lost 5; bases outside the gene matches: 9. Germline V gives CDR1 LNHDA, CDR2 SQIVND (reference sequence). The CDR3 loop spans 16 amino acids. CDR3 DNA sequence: TGTGCCAGTAGTATATCGTCCCAGGGGGAGGATCAGCCCCAGCATTTT. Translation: CASSISSQGEDQPQHF.